The 8 T cell receptor beta chains in this list originate from one sample, sequenced in a study of T cell responses to AZD1222 COVID-19 vaccine. Assay used: immunoSEQ multiplex PCR; TCRdb lists only in-frame clones, some missing. The profile shows 90,000 to 110,000 clones, 87% of them singletons. This specimen was peripheral blood, taken on day 0 of AZD1222 vaccination. The receptors stem from an adult in good health.

About this clone: Other DNA sequences in the sample encode the same CDR3. This rearrangement joins TRBV11-2 to TRBJ2-3; no reliable D call. The ends were cut back, 6 bases at V and 3 bases at J, with 7 bases in the middle. There are 12 residues in the CDR3. Germline loops: CDR1 SGHAT, CDR2 FQNNGV. The CDR3 reads CASSLITDTQYF. DNA for the CDR3: TGTGCCAGCAGTCTAATAACAGATACGCAGTATTTT.

The rearrangement links TRBV28 to TRBJ1-1; no clear D gene. This CDR3 has 18 amino acids. V was clipped by 3 bases and J by 3 bases, with 23 bases between them. From germline, CDR1 is MDHEN and CDR2 SYDVKM. This CDR3 is CASSFSGLVGSSDTEAFF. The DNA of the CDR3 is TGTGCCAGCAGTTTTTCGGGGTTAGTGGGGAGTTCAGACACTGAAGCTTTCTTT.

The DNA of the CDR3 is TGTGCCAGCAGCCAAGTTTGGGCGCCTAACTATGGCTACACCTTC. It is translated as CASSQVWAPNYGYTF. This chain connects TRBV4-2 to TRBJ1-2; D gene uncertain. V was cut by 1 base and J by 0 bases, with 9 bases left in between. The germline gives CDR1 LGHNA, CDR2 YNFKEQ. The CDR3 runs to 15 residues.

The rearrangement joins TRBV11-3 to TRBJ2-1; TRBD1 matches at 9 bases. CDR1 is SGHNT, CDR2 YENEEA, per germline. Unmatched junction bases numbered 6, after V lost 1 base and J lost 5 bases. There are 16 residues in the CDR3. The chain's CDR3 is CASSLGDRVFNNEQFF. The CDR3 coding sequence is TGTGCCAGCAGCTTAGGGGACAGGGTTTTCAACAATGAGCAGTTCTTC.

The V and J genes are TRBV6-2 or TRBV6-3 and TRBJ1-5; D is unresolved. Trimming removed 6 bases at V and 2 bases at J, with 11 bases between. The V gene's germline CDR1 is MNHEY and CDR2 SVGEGT. This CDR3 region has 14 residues. CDR3 DNA sequence: TGTGCCAGCAGCTCCTGGGCAGGCAATCAGCCCCAGCATTTT. This sequence encodes CASSSWAGNQPQHF.

The chain combines TRBV28 with TRBJ2-3; the match to TRBD2 covers 9 bases. Trimming removed 4 bases from V and 4 bases from J; junction bases left unmatched: 12. Germline lookup yields CDR1 MDHEN and CDR2 SYDVKM. This CDR3 has 17 residues. The CDR3, as DNA: TGTGCCAGCAGTTCGTCAAAGGGCGGGAGGGTGGCAGATACGCAGTATTTT. Its protein product is CASSSSKGGRVADTQYF. Variable domain in full (rest from reference TRBV28 and TRBJ2-3): DVKVTQSSRYLVKRTGEKVFLECVQDMDHENMFWYRQDPGLGLRLIYFSYDVKMKEKGDIPEGYSVSREKKERFSLILESASTNQTSMYLCASSSSKGGRVADTQYFGPGTRLTVL.

CDR3 amino acids: CASSYGGRWNTQYF. As DNA, the CDR3 is TGTGCCAGCAGTTACGGCGGGAGGTGGAATACGCAGTATTTT. The chain has TRBV6-2 or TRBV6-3 and TRBJ2-3; 8 bases align to TRBD2. This CDR3 comprises 14 residues. Germline loops: CDR1 MNHEY, CDR2 SVGEGT. Trimming took 2 bases from V and 7 from J; bases not matched to a gene: 5.

This clone was detected only once. The V and J genes are TRBV5-5 and TRBJ1-5, with D unresolved. This CDR3 has 13 residues. With 5 bases removed from V and 1 base from J, the gap between germline ends came to 7 bases. Germline V gene lookup returns CDR1 SGHKS and CDR2 YYEKEE (reference sequence). The CDR3 bases are TGTGCCAGCAGTCCACAAAGCAATCAGCCCCAGCATTTT. Translating it yields CASSPQSNQPQHF.